This passage covers 20 T cell receptor beta chains from one sample sequenced in a study of control samples from healthy donors and cancer patients. Generated by immunoSEQ multiplex PCR, the TCRdb table keeps only in-frame clones and is missing some. The profile shows fewer than 90,000 clones, 94% of them singletons. Specimen: blood. These receptors were obtained from a woman between 35 and 50 years old in good health.

With regard to this clone: The same CDR3 also results from other DNA sequences found in this sample. The chain carries TRBV2 and TRBJ2-3, with D perhaps matching TRBD1 (6 bases). The CDR3 contains 14 residues. V was trimmed by 3 bases and J by 4 bases, leaving 11 bases between them. The germline V gene has CDR1 SNHLY and CDR2 FYNNEI. DNA of the CDR3: TGTGCCAGCAGTGATGGGGGCGCCCCAGATACGCAGTATTTT. Translating it yields CASSDGGAPDTQYF.

The V and J genes are TRBV7-9 and TRBJ1-2, with unresolved D. Germline CDR1 SEHNR, CDR2 FQNEAQ (reference sequence). The CDR3 length is 13 residues. V lost 1 base and J 4 bases, leaving 7 bases between the germline ends. The chain's CDR3 is CASSLDGSYGYTF. Here the CDR3 DNA reads TGTGCCAGCAGCTTAGACGGGAGCTATGGCTACACCTTC.

The chain joins TRBV5-1 to TRBJ2-7, with a possible D match to TRBD1 (6 bases). The germline gives CDR1 SGHRS, CDR2 YFSETQ. V shed 4 bases and J shed 7 bases, with 15 bases lying between them. This CDR3 has 13 residues. The CDR3 here is CASSTRGSREQYF. The DNA of the CDR3 is TGCGCCAGCAGCACCAGGGGTAGTCGTGAGCAGTACTTC.

The chain links TRBV11-3 to TRBJ2-7; TRBD1 or TRBD2 may be the D gene (5 bases each). Per the germline V gene, CDR1 is SGHNT and CDR2 is YENEEA. This CDR3 has 14 amino acids. Trimming shortened V by 4 bases and J by 1 base, and 11 bases separated the two germline ends. In DNA form, the CDR3 reads TGTGCCAGCAGCTCCCGGGACGGTTCCTACGAGCAGTACTTC. It codes for CASSSRDGSYEQYF.

The chain is built from TRBV27 and TRBJ2-2; D possibly corresponds to TRBD2 (7 bases). CDR1 MNHEY and CDR2 SMNVEV come from the germline V gene (reference sequence). CDR3 size: 14 residues. Trimming left V 4 bases short and J 4 bases short, with 10 bases between. The DNA of the CDR3 is TGTGCCAGCAGTTGGGGGGGGCGCACCGGGGAGCTGTTTTTT. Its protein product is CASSWGGRTGELFF.

CDR3 nucleotide sequence: TGTGCCAGCAGTTTAAACGGCGACACTGAAGCTTTCTTT. This translates into CASSLNGDTEAFF. The genes are TRBV12-3 or TRBV12-4 and TRBJ1-1; D uncertain. This CDR3 is built from 13 residues. Trimming removed 2 bases at V and 3 bases at J, with 7 bases between.

The rearrangement links TRBV7-9 to TRBJ1-1, with 8 bases lining up with TRBD1. CDR1 is SEHNR, CDR2 FQNEAQ, per germline (reference sequence). With 6 bases clipped from V and 1 base from J, the junction kept 4 bases outside the gene matches. CDR3 length: 14 amino acids. CDR3 nucleotide sequence: TGTGCCAGCAGTTCCGGACAGGGGAACACTGAAGCTTTCTTT. Amino acids: CASSSGQGNTEAFF.

The table lists this clone with a count of one. The chain is built from TRBV10-2 and TRBJ2-1; 15 nucleotides match TRBD2. CDR3 length: 17 amino acids. J gave up 8 bases and V 9 bases, and 14 bases lay outside the gene matches. Per the germline V gene, CDR1 is WSHSY and CDR2 is SAAADI. CDR3 coding DNA: TGCGCCAGTAAGACGGGGACTAGCGGGGGGACTATGGATGAGCAGTTCTTC. As protein: CASKTGTSGGTMDEQFF.

The V call is TRBV25-1, the J call TRBJ2-7; 7 positions match TRBD1. CDR1 is MGHDK and CDR2 is SYGVNS in the germline V gene. The CDR3 has 15 residues. J lost 2 bases, V lost 6 bases, and 10 bases had no gene match. The DNA of the CDR3 is TGTGCCAGCAGCCCCCAAAACAGGGGAACCTACGAGCAGTACTTC. It yields the protein CASSPQNRGTYEQYF.

The chain recombines TRBV20-1 with TRBJ2-7; D call uncertain. Trimming cost V 3 bases and J 5 bases, with 5 bases left between them. The germline V gene has CDR1 DFQATT and CDR2 SNEGSKA (reference sequence). The CDR3 length is 10 residues. The CDR3, as DNA: TGCAGTGCTAGGCTTAACGAGCAGTACTTC. As protein: CSARLNEQYF.

This clone has just one count. The V and J genes are TRBV29-1 and TRBJ2-1, with D possibly TRBD2 on 6 matching bases. The V end was cut by 1 base, the J end by 10 bases, with 20 bases between. This CDR3 has 15 residues. Per germline, CDR1 SQVTM and CDR2 ANQGSEA. CDR3 region: CSVEGGLAFGWEQFF. CDR3 sequence (DNA): TGCAGCGTTGAAGGGGGACTGGCTTTTGGATGGGAGCAGTTCTTC.

The chain joins TRBV11-3 to TRBJ2-3; tentatively, D is TRBD2 (6 bases). The CDR3 spans 15 residues. Trimming stripped 1 base from V and 1 base from J, with 9 bases between. CDR1 SGHNT and CDR2 YENEEA come from the germline V gene. CDR3 coding DNA: TGTGCCAGCAGCTTAGCGGGACTCCGCACAGATACGCAGTATTTT. Encoded protein: CASSLAGLRTDTQYF.

This chain links TRBV30 with TRBJ1-3; no clear D. This CDR3 is 12 amino acids long. Trimming removed 5 bases at V and 2 bases at J, with 7 bases between. Germline CDR1 is GTSNPN and CDR2 is SVGIG (reference sequence). In DNA, the CDR3 is TGTGCCTGGGGGGAAGCTGGAAACACCATATATTTT. This codes for CAWGEAGNTIYF.

This rearrangement joins TRBV30 to TRBJ1-4; D not certain. CDR1 GTSNPN and CDR2 SVGIG come from the germline V gene (reference sequence). CDR3 length equals 12 residues. Trimming took off 0 bases at V and 7 bases at J, with 6 bases between the two ends. CDR3 amino acids: CAWSVRGEKLFF. CDR3 nucleotide sequence: TGTGCCTGGAGTGTCCGGGGTGAAAAACTGTTTTTT.

V usage is TRBV28 and J usage is TRBJ1-2, with 9 bases matching TRBD1. Trimming removed 5 bases from V and 6 bases from J; junction bases left unmatched: 10. CDR1 and CDR2 from the germline V gene are MDHEN and SYDVKM. This CDR3 has 15 residues. CDR3 sequence (DNA): TGTGCCAGCAGTCCCGGACAGGGGAAGTGGGATGGCTACACCTTC. Residues: CASSPGQGKWDGYTF.

A note on this clone: A junction boundary mismatches the germline segment, possibly from a read error. This sample also contains other DNA sequences that code for the same CDR3. The rearrangement joins TRBV28 to TRBJ1-6, with D possibly matching TRBD1 (5 bases). The CDR3 covers 15 residues. CDR1 is MDHEN, CDR2 SYDVKM, per germline. CDR3 sequence reads: CASSSPGKGNSPLHF. The CDR3 nucleotides are TGTGCCAGCAGTTCCCCAGGGAAGGGAAATTCGCCCCTCCACTTT.

V and J are TRBV20-1 and TRBJ2-6; possibly TRBD2 for D (5 bases). The CDR3 loop spans 16 amino acids. Germline-derived CDR1 and CDR2 are DFQATT and SNEGSKA (reference sequence). V lost 3 bases and J 0 bases, leaving 12 bases between the germline ends. The CDR3 reads CSASDAGLSGANVLTF. CDR3 in DNA: TGCAGTGCTAGTGATGCCGGACTCTCTGGGGCCAACGTCCTGACTTTC.

Worth noting for this clone: One end of the junction does not line up with germline, which may come from a read error. The rearrangement joins TRBV30 to TRBJ1-2, with D perhaps matching TRBD1 (6 bases). The CDR3 covers 13 residues. Per germline, CDR1 GTSNPN and CDR2 SVGIG (reference sequence). CDR3 sequence: CAWGVAGADGYTF. The CDR3 coding sequence is TGTGCCTGGGGTGTTGCGGGGGCAGACGGCTACACCTTC.

The chain is built from TRBV5-1 and TRBJ1-2; D is unclear. The V end lost 6 bases, the J end lost 5 bases, and 14 bases lay between the germline ends. This CDR3 has 13 amino acids. Looked up from germline, CDR1 is SGHRS and CDR2 is YFSETQ. CDR3 sequence reads: CASTPGGSYGYTF. The CDR3 DNA follows: TGCGCCAGCACCCCAGGCGGTTCTTATGGCTACACCTTC. The whole variable domain, filled in from reference TRBV5-1 and TRBJ1-2, reads KAGVTQTPRYLIKTRGQQVTLSCSPISGHRSVSWYQQTPGQGLQFLFEYFSETQRNKGNFPGRFSGRQFSNSRSEMNVSTLELGDSALYLCASTPGGSYGYTFGSGTRLTVV.

The chain links TRBV28 to TRBJ2-5, with no clear D. V was clipped by 3 bases and J by 2 bases, with 10 bases between them. This CDR3 comprises 14 residues. The V gene's germline CDR1 is MDHEN and CDR2 SYDVKM. CDR3 in DNA: TGTGCCAGCAGTTTTAGACTTTCTCAAGAGACCCAGTACTTC. Protein sequence: CASSFRLSQETQYF.